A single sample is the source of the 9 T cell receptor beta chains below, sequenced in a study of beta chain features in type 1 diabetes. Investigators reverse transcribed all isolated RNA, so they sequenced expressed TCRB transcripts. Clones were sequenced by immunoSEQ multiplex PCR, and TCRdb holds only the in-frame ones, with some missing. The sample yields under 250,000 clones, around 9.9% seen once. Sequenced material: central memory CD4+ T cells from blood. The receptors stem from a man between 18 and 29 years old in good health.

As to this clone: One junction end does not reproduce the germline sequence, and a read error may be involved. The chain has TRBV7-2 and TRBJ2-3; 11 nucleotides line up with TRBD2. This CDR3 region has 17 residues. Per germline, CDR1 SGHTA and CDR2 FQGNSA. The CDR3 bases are TGTGCCAGCAGCGTAGCGGCTAGCGGGAGGAGAACAGATACGCAGTATTTT. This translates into CASSVAASGRRTDTQYF.

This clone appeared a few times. In DNA, the CDR3 is TGTGCCAGTAGTATTCCGGACAGGTACCAAGAGACCCAGTACTTC. Translation gives CASSIPDRYQETQYF. The chain is built from TRBV19 and TRBJ2-5; 7 bases match TRBD1. The V and J ends lost 3 bases and 0 bases, in that order; junction bases with no gene match: 4. This CDR3 has 15 residues. Germline loops: CDR1 LNHDA, CDR2 SQIVND (reference sequence).

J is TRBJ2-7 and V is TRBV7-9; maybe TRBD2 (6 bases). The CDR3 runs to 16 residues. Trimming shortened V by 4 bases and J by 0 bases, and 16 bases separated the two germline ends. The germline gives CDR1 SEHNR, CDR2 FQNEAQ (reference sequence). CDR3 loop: CASSSLGLSDSYEQYF. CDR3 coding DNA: TGTGCCAGCAGCTCCCTGGGACTCTCAGACTCCTACGAGCAGTACTTC.

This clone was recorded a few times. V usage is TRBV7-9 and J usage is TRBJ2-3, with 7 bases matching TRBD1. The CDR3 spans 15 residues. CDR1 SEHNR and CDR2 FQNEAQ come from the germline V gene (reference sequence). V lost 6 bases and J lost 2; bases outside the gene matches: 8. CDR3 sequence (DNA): TGTGCCAGCAGGCCCGGGACAGTGGCCACAGATACGCAGTATTTT. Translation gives CASRPGTVATDTQYF. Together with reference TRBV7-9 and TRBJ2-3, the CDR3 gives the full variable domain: DTGVSQNPRHKITKRGQNVTFRCDPISEHNRLYWYRQTLGQGPEFLTYFQNEAQLEKSRLLSDRFSAERPKGSFSTLEIQRTEQGDSAMYLCASRPGTVATDTQYFGPGTRLTVL.

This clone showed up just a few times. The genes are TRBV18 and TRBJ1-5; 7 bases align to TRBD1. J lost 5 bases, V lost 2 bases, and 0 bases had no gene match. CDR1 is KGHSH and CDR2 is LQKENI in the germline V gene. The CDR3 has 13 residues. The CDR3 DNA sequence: TGTGCCAGCTCACCAGGGACAGATCAGCCCCAGCATTTT. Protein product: CASSPGTDQPQHF.

CDR3 nucleotides: TGTGCCAGCAGCGTTCGTAACTATGGCTACACCTTC. Its protein is CASSVRNYGYTF. V is TRBV7-2 and J is TRBJ1-2; the D is unclear. The V gene's germline CDR1 is SGHTA and CDR2 FQGNSA. Trimming pared 5 bases from V and 1 base from J, leaving 5 bases between. This CDR3 comprises 12 residues.

CDR3 bases: TGCGCCAGCAGCTCCCAAGGGTTGGAGGACGAGCAGTACTTC. It is translated as CASSSQGLEDEQYF. The J gene is TRBJ2-7, the V gene TRBV5-1, with D possibly matching TRBD2 (5 bases). The CDR3 spans 14 residues. Germline V gives CDR1 SGHRS, CDR2 YFSETQ. V gave up 3 bases and J gave up 5 bases, with 15 bases separating them.

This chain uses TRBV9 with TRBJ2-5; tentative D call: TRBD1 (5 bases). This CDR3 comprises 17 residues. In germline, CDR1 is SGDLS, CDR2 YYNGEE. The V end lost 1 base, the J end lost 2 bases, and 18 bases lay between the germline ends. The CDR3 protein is CASSVSSQTPGQETQYF. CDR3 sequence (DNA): TGTGCCAGCAGCGTATCCTCCCAGACCCCAGGGCAAGAGACCCAGTACTTC.

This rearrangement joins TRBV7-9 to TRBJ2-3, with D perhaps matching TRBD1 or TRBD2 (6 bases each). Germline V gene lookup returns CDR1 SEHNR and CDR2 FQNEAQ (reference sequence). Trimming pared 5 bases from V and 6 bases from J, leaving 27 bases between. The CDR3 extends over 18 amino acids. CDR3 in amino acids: CASSPLTSSDSGADTQYF. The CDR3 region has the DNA TGTGCCAGCAGCCCACTTACCTCCTCAGATTCGGGGGCGGATACGCAGTATTTT.